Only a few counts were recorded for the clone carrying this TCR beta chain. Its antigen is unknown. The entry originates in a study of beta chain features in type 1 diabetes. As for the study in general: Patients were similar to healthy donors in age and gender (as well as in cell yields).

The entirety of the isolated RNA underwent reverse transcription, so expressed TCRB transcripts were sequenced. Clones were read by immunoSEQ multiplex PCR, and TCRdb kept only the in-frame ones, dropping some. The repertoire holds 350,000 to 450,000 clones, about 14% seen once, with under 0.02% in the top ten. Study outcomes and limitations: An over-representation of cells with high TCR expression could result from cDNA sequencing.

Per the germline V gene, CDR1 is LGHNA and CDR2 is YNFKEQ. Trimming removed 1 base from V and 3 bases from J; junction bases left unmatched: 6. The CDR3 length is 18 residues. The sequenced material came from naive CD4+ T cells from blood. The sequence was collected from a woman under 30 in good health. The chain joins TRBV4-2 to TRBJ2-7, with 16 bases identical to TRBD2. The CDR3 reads CASSQAGTSGRASYEQYF. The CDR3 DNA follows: TGTGCCAGCAGCCAAGCGGGGACTAGCGGGAGGGCCAGCTACGAGCAGTACTTC.